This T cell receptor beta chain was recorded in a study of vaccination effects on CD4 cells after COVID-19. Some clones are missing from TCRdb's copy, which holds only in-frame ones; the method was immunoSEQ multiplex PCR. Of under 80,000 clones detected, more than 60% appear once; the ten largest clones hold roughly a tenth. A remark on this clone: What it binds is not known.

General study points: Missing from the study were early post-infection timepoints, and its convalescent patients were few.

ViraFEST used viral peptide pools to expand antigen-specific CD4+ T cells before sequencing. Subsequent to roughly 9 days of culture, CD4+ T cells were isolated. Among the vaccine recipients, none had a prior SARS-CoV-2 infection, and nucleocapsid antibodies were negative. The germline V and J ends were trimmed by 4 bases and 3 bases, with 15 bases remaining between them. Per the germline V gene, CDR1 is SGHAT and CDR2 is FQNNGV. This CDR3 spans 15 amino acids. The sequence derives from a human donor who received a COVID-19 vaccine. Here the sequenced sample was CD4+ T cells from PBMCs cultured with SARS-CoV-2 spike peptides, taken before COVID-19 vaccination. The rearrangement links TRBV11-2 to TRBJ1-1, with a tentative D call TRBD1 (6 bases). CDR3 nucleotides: TGTGCCAGCAGCTATCCGACAGGCAAGCACACTGAAGCTTTCTTT. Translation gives CASSYPTGKHTEAFF.